Listed below are T cell receptor beta chains from one sample, sequenced in a study of cytomegalovirus exposure and HLA in healthy donors. Sequencing used immunoSEQ multiplex PCR; TCRdb keeps in-frame clones, though not all of them. The sample has about 150,000 clones, more than 75% seen once; the top ten hold roughly 5.3%. Specimen: PBMCs. Receptors were obtained from a woman aged 40 to 50 in good health and CMV-seropositive. CDR3s include the opening cysteine and the closing phenylalanine or tryptophan. The order of the fields is J gene, V gene, D gene, clone size, CDR3 DNA, CDR3 protein. D genes are given only for firm matches. Clone size is given for some rows only: seen once, a few or many times, or a class if the clone is expanded.

J gene: TRBJ1-5; V gene: TRBV14; D gene: TRBD1; clone size: few; CDR3 DNA: TGTGCCAGCCCCTGGACAGGGGAAAAGGATAGCAATCAGCCCCAGCATTTT; CDR3 protein: CASPWTGEKDSNQPQHF
J gene: TRBJ1-1; V gene: TRBV6-4; D gene: -; clone size: -; CDR3 DNA: TGTGCCAGCAGTGCGGACAGGAACACTGAAGCTTTCTTT; CDR3 protein: CASSADRNTEAFF
J gene: TRBJ2-5; V gene: TRBV29-1; D gene: TRBD2; clone size: once; CDR3 DNA: TGCAGCGTTGACCGGGGGGTTGGAGAGACCCAGTACTTC; CDR3 protein: CSVDRGVGETQYF
J gene: TRBJ2-7; V gene: TRBV7-9; D gene: TRBD2; clone size: -; CDR3 DNA: TGTTCCAGCAGCTCCGGTTCTCATGCGGGAGTAGCCTACGAGCAGTACTTC; CDR3 protein: CSSSSGSHAGVAYEQYF
J gene: TRBJ2-7; V gene: TRBV27; D gene: TRBD2; clone size: -; CDR3 DNA: TGTGCCAGCAGTTTATCCGGACTAGCGGGGGCCTACGAGCAGTACTTC; CDR3 protein: CASSLSGLAGAYEQYF
J gene: TRBJ2-1; V gene: TRBV11-3; D gene: TRBD1; clone size: -; CDR3 DNA: TGTGCCAGCAGCTTAGATCTGACAGGGGGCTTGAATGAGCAGTTCTTC; CDR3 protein: CASSLDLTGGLNEQFF
J gene: TRBJ1-3; V gene: TRBV19; D gene: -; clone size: few; CDR3 DNA: TGTGCCAGTAGTGACAAAAGCTCTGGAAACACCATATATTTT; CDR3 protein: CASSDKSSGNTIYF
J gene: TRBJ1-4; V gene: TRBV5-3; D gene: TRBD1; clone size: few; CDR3 DNA: TGTGCCAGAAGCTTGCCGCTGACAGGGGATTATACAACTAATGAAAAACTGTTTTTT; CDR3 protein: CARSLPLTGDYTTNEKLFF
J gene: TRBJ2-6; V gene: TRBV4-1; D gene: TRBD1; clone size: -; CDR3 DNA: TGCGCCAGCAGCTCGGGGACAGGGTTAATCGTTGGGGCCAACGTCCTGACTTTC; CDR3 protein: CASSSGTGLIVGANVLTF
J gene: TRBJ1-1; V gene: TRBV4-2; D gene: TRBD1; clone size: -; CDR3 DNA: TGTGCCAGCAGCCAACCGGACAGGAGGCACACTGAAGCTTTCTTT; CDR3 protein: CASSQPDRRHTEAFF
J gene: TRBJ2-2; V gene: TRBV19; D gene: -; clone size: -; CDR3 DNA: TGTGCCAGTAGTCCGACAGCCGGGGAGCTGTTTTTT; CDR3 protein: CASSPTAGELFF
J gene: TRBJ2-7; V gene: TRBV14; D gene: -; clone size: -; CDR3 DNA: TGTGCCAGCAGCCAAGTGATAGGCGGCTCCTACGAGCAGTACTTC; CDR3 protein: CASSQVIGGSYEQYF
J gene: TRBJ2-1; V gene: TRBV5-1; D gene: TRBD2; clone size: -; CDR3 DNA: TGCGCCAGCAGCTATCGGGAGGTAACTGAGCAGTTCTTC; CDR3 protein: CASSYREVTEQFF
J gene: TRBJ1-1; V gene: TRBV10-3; D gene: TRBD1; clone size: -; CDR3 DNA: TGTGCCATCAGTGGGACAGGGGCGCCGAACACTGAAGCTTTCTTT; CDR3 protein: CAISGTGAPNTEAFF
J gene: TRBJ2-1; V gene: TRBV18; D gene: TRBD2; clone size: -; CDR3 DNA: TGTGCCAGCTCACAATCGGGACTAGCGGGAGAGTGGAGCTCCTACAATGAGCAGTTCTTC; CDR3 protein: CASSQSGLAGEWSSYNEQFF
J gene: TRBJ2-7; V gene: TRBV7-2; D gene: TRBD1; clone size: -; CDR3 DNA: TGTGCCAGCAGCTTACGGTTGTCAGGGGGCTACGAGCAGTACTTC; CDR3 protein: CASSLRLSGGYEQYF
J gene: TRBJ2-3; V gene: TRBV7-9; D gene: -; clone size: -; CDR3 DNA: TGTGCCAGCAGCTTGAGTAGCAGCACAGATACGCAGTATTTT; CDR3 protein: CASSLSSSTDTQYF
J gene: TRBJ1-2; V gene: TRBV2; D gene: TRBD1; clone size: -; CDR3 DNA: TGTGCCAGCAGTCTCCGACAGGGGGATACTACTAACTATGGCTACACCTTC; CDR3 protein: CASSLRQGDTTNYGYTF
J gene: TRBJ2-1; V gene: TRBV6-5; D gene: TRBD1; clone size: -; CDR3 DNA: TGTGCCAGCAGCCGATTGGACAGGAATAATGAGCAGTTCTTC; CDR3 protein: CASSRLDRNNEQFF
J gene: TRBJ2-3; V gene: TRBV6-5; D gene: TRBD2; clone size: -; CDR3 DNA: TGTGCCAGCAGTAGGGCGGGAGGGCCAACAGATACGCAGTATTTT; CDR3 protein: CASSRAGGPTDTQYF
J gene: TRBJ2-1; V gene: TRBV5-1; D gene: TRBD2; clone size: -; CDR3 DNA: TGCGCCAGCAGACAGGGACTAGCGGGAGCCAATGAGCAGTTCTTC; CDR3 protein: CASRQGLAGANEQFF
J gene: TRBJ2-1; V gene: TRBV29-1; D gene: TRBD2; clone size: -; CDR3 DNA: TGCAGCGTTATACCCGCTAGCGGGAGTAGCTACAATGAGCAGTTCTTC; CDR3 protein: CSVIPASGSSYNEQFF
J gene: TRBJ2-1; V gene: TRBV15; D gene: TRBD2; clone size: once; CDR3 DNA: TGTGCCACCAGCAAACGGTCGGCTAGCGGGTCCTATCATGGCTCCTACAATGAGCAGTTCTTC; CDR3 protein: CATSKRSASGSYHGSYNEQFF
J gene: TRBJ2-1; V gene: TRBV4-2; D gene: TRBD2; clone size: -; CDR3 DNA: TGTGCCAGCAGCCAGCGGCTCGGGACTAGCGGGAGCCATGAGCAGTTCTTC; CDR3 protein: CASSQRLGTSGSHEQFF
J gene: TRBJ1-4; V gene: TRBV5-4; D gene: TRBD1; clone size: -; CDR3 DNA: TGTGCCAGCAGCGACAGGGGCCAAGCAACTAATGAAAAACTGTTTTTT; CDR3 protein: CASSDRGQATNEKLFF
J gene: TRBJ2-7; V gene: TRBV27; D gene: -; clone size: -; CDR3 DNA: TGTGCCAGCAGTTCCCAACAGGGTCCCGCCGAGCAGTACTTC; CDR3 protein: CASSSQQGPAEQYF
J gene: TRBJ1-3; V gene: TRBV11-2; D gene: TRBD1; clone size: -; CDR3 DNA: TGTGCCAGCAGCTCGGGGACAGTCGGAAACACCATATATTTT; CDR3 protein: CASSSGTVGNTIYF
J gene: TRBJ2-7; V gene: TRBV7-9; D gene: TRBD1; clone size: -; CDR3 DNA: TGTGCCAGCAGCAAAGACAGGGGTGAGCAGTACTTC; CDR3 protein: CASSKDRGEQYF
J gene: TRBJ2-3; V gene: TRBV28; D gene: TRBD2; clone size: -; CDR3 DNA: TGTGCCAGCCAACTGGGACTAGCGGGAGGCCTGGGCACAGATACGCAGTATTTT; CDR3 protein: CASQLGLAGGLGTDTQYF
J gene: TRBJ1-2; V gene: TRBV7-2; D gene: -; clone size: -; CDR3 DNA: TGTGCCAGCAGTGCGCTTCCTGGGAGCCCTAACTATGGCTACACCTTC; CDR3 protein: CASSALPGSPNYGYTF
J gene: TRBJ1-2; V gene: TRBV15; D gene: -; clone size: -; CDR3 DNA: TGTGCCACCAGCAGAGAAGGCGGCTATGGCTACACCTTC; CDR3 protein: CATSREGGYGYTF
J gene: TRBJ2-1; V gene: TRBV19; D gene: TRBD2; clone size: -; CDR3 DNA: TGTGCCAGTAGTTCGGGACTAGCGGGAGGGGTAGAGCAGTTCTTC; CDR3 protein: CASSSGLAGGVEQFF
J gene: TRBJ2-7; V gene: TRBV7-3; D gene: -; clone size: -; CDR3 DNA: TGTGCCAGCAGCCTGCGGAGCACCCAGGGGTACGAGCAGTACTTC; CDR3 protein: CASSLRSTQGYEQYF
J gene: TRBJ1-2; V gene: TRBV30; D gene: -; clone size: few; CDR3 DNA: TGTGCCTGGAGGCCCCCACTCGCTCGTAACTATGGCTACACCTTC; CDR3 protein: CAWRPPLARNYGYTF
J gene: TRBJ2-1; V gene: TRBV15; D gene: -; clone size: -; CDR3 DNA: TGTGCCACCAGCAGAGATCCCTCTGGAGGAACTCAGTTCTTC; CDR3 protein: CATSRDPSGGTQFF
J gene: TRBJ1-1; V gene: TRBV6-5; D gene: -; clone size: -; CDR3 DNA: TGTGCCAGCACCGTTCGGGGGGAGGCTGAAGCTTTCTTT; CDR3 protein: CASTVRGEAEAFF
J gene: TRBJ2-4; V gene: TRBV5-1; D gene: TRBD1; clone size: -; CDR3 DNA: TGCGCCAGCAGCTCAGACAGGGGCATGGACATTCAGTACTTC; CDR3 protein: CASSSDRGMDIQYF
J gene: TRBJ2-1; V gene: TRBV28; D gene: -; clone size: -; CDR3 DNA: TGTGCCAGCAGTTCCGGGGTGTTTGGGCAGTTCTTC; CDR3 protein: CASSSGVFGQFF
J gene: TRBJ2-3; V gene: TRBV5-6; D gene: TRBD2; clone size: few; CDR3 DNA: TGTGCCAGCAGCCGTGCACTAGCGATGGTTGAAGATACGCAGTATTTT; CDR3 protein: CASSRALAMVEDTQYF
J gene: TRBJ2-1; V gene: TRBV6-1; D gene: -; clone size: -; CDR3 DNA: TGTGCCAGCAGGGACTCTTCCTACAATGAGCAGTTCTTC; CDR3 protein: CASRDSSYNEQFF
J gene: TRBJ1-1; V gene: TRBV28; D gene: -; clone size: -; CDR3 DNA: TGTGCCAGCAGTCCCGCCCGGGGGAGAGGCACTGAAGCTTTCTTT; CDR3 protein: CASSPARGRGTEAFF
J gene: TRBJ2-6; V gene: TRBV30; D gene: TRBD2; clone size: -; CDR3 DNA: TGTGCCTGGAGAAGACTAGCGGGTAGCTCTGGGGCCAACGTCCTGACTTTC; CDR3 protein: CAWRRLAGSSGANVLTF
J gene: TRBJ1-1; V gene: TRBV5-5; D gene: -; clone size: few; CDR3 DNA: TGTGCCAGCAGCTTGGAAGGCAGGATGAACACTGAAGCTTTCTTT; CDR3 protein: CASSLEGRMNTEAFF
J gene: TRBJ2-3; V gene: TRBV27; D gene: -; clone size: -; CDR3 DNA: TGTGCCAGCAGTCCCCCAGGGAAGGGGACAGATACGCAGTATTTT; CDR3 protein: CASSPPGKGTDTQYF
J gene: TRBJ2-2; V gene: TRBV18; D gene: TRBD1; clone size: -; CDR3 DNA: TGTGCCAGCTCCCGACAGGGGAACACCGGGGAGCTGTTTTTT; CDR3 protein: CASSRQGNTGELFF
J gene: TRBJ2-2; V gene: TRBV2; D gene: -; clone size: once; CDR3 DNA: TGTGCCAGCAGTGAAGTGCGCCCGCACACCGGGGAGCTGTTTTTT; CDR3 protein: CASSEVRPHTGELFF
J gene: TRBJ2-7; V gene: TRBV19; D gene: TRBD1; clone size: -; CDR3 DNA: TGTGCCAGTAGCTCACCCCGGACAGGGTCTGACGAGCAGTACTTC; CDR3 protein: CASSSPRTGSDEQYF
J gene: TRBJ1-1; V gene: TRBV10-3; D gene: -; clone size: -; CDR3 DNA: TGTGCCATCAGTGAGTCGATTAAGTACAGGGTTACTGAAGCTTTCTTT; CDR3 protein: CAISESIKYRVTEAFF
J gene: TRBJ1-3; V gene: TRBV18; D gene: -; clone size: -; CDR3 DNA: TGTGCCAGCTCACCAAGCGGGCTCTCTGGAAACACCATATATTTT; CDR3 protein: CASSPSGLSGNTIYF
J gene: TRBJ2-1; V gene: TRBV27; D gene: -; clone size: -; CDR3 DNA: TGTGCCAGCAGTTCTTACTACAATGAGCAGTTCTTC; CDR3 protein: CASSSYYNEQFF
J gene: TRBJ2-1; V gene: TRBV7-9; D gene: -; clone size: few; CDR3 DNA: TGTGCCAGCAGCCTCGTGGTTGGGGCCCACAATGAGCAGTTCTTC; CDR3 protein: CASSLVVGAHNEQFF
J gene: TRBJ2-1; V gene: TRBV10-3; D gene: -; clone size: -; CDR3 DNA: TGTGCCATCAGTGAGTCCGGGGGAAACTACAATGAGCAGTTCTTC; CDR3 protein: CAISESGGNYNEQFF
J gene: TRBJ1-1; V gene: TRBV30; D gene: TRBD1; clone size: -; CDR3 DNA: TGTGCCTGCATCCGGGACAGATCGAACACTGAAGCTTTCTTT; CDR3 protein: CACIRDRSNTEAFF
J gene: TRBJ2-7; V gene: TRBV7-9; D gene: -; clone size: -; CDR3 DNA: TGTGCCAGCAGCTCGTACCGGGGAGGAAACGAGCAGTACTTC; CDR3 protein: CASSSYRGGNEQYF
J gene: TRBJ2-7; V gene: TRBV30; D gene: TRBD2; clone size: -; CDR3 DNA: TGTGCCTGGAGTCCGCAGCGGGGACTTTACGAGCAGTACTTC; CDR3 protein: CAWSPQRGLYEQYF
J gene: TRBJ2-6; V gene: TRBV28; D gene: TRBD2; clone size: few; CDR3 DNA: TGTGCCAGCGCGGCTAGCGGGGGGTTGGGGGCCAACGTCCTGACTTTC; CDR3 protein: CASAASGGLGANVLTF
J gene: TRBJ2-7; V gene: TRBV19; D gene: -; clone size: -; CDR3 DNA: TGTGCCAGTAGTCCTAGCTGGAGTTCCCACGAGCAGTACTTC; CDR3 protein: CASSPSWSSHEQYF
J gene: TRBJ1-2; V gene: TRBV28; D gene: -; clone size: -; CDR3 DNA: TGTGCCAGCGGCTTTGACTATGGCTACACCTTC; CDR3 protein: CASGFDYGYTF
J gene: TRBJ2-7; V gene: TRBV2; D gene: -; clone size: -; CDR3 DNA: TGTGCCAGCGGGAGTGGGTACGAGCAGTACTTC; CDR3 protein: CASGSGYEQYF